A single sample is the source of the 21 T cell receptor beta chains below, sequenced in a study of T-cell reconstitution after alpha-beta-depleted transplantation in children. The TCRbeta library was prepared with unique molecular identifiers. TCRdb ran MiXCR on the PCR reads and lists one entry per CDR3 protein. Altogether 190,000 or so distinct CDR3 sequences are present, approximately 6.8% being singletons, with the ten largest covering approximately 3%. The input for sequencing was PBMCs from the stem cell graft donor, taken from the stem cell graft. Receptors were obtained from a human donor who donated a stem cell graft to a child with Wiskott-Aldrich syndrome.

The chain has TRBV18 and TRBJ2-7; 9 nucleotides match TRBD2. Germline CDR1 reads KGHSH; CDR2 reads LQKENI. Trimming at V came to 3 bases and at J to 4 bases, leaving 16 bases not matched to a gene. There are 18 residues in the CDR3. The CDR3 DNA is TGTGCCAGCTCACCCCTAGTGGAAGCGGGGGGCCACCCATACGAGCAGTACTTC. Translating it yields CASSPLVEAGGHPYEQYF.

This clonotype was seen a handful of times. This chain uses TRBV5-1 with TRBJ2-5; no definite D call. Trimming removed 0 bases at V and 1 base at J, with 7 bases between. CDR3 length: 14 amino acids. The germline V gene has CDR1 SGHRS and CDR2 YFSETQ. CDR3 coding DNA: TGCGCCAGCAGCTTGGATCCCTTCCAAGAGACCCAGTACTTC. It encodes CASSLDPFQETQYF.

The chain uses TRBV30 and TRBJ1-1; 10 bases agree with TRBD1. Per germline, CDR1 GTSNPN and CDR2 SVGIG (reference sequence). With V trimmed by 0 bases and J by 11 bases, 3 bases remained unmatched. This CDR3 contains 12 residues. The DNA for the CDR3 is TGTGCCTGGAGTGTACGGGGACAGGGGGCTTTCTTT. Its translation is CAWSVRGQGAFF. The variable domain in full, with the rest retrieved from reference TRBV30 and TRBJ1-1, is SQTIHQWPATLVQPVGSPLSLECTVEGTSNPNLYWYRQAAGRGLQLLFYSVGIGQISSEVPQNLSASRPQDRQFILSSKKLLLSDSGFYLCAWSVRGQGAFFGQGTRLTVV.

In its sample, this clonotype was seen many times. V and J are TRBV5-1 and TRBJ1-2, with 8 bases lining up with TRBD1. CDR1 is SGHRS and CDR2 is YFSETQ in the germline V gene. J lost 8 bases, V lost 3 bases, and 6 bases had no gene match. CDR3 length equals 13 residues. CDR3 sequence reads: CASSYGQGDGYTF. CDR3 coding DNA: TGCGCCAGCAGCTACGGACAGGGAGACGGCTACACCTTC.

This clonotype was seen ten or more times. This chain connects TRBV6-1 to TRBJ2-1, with 10 bases that match TRBD2. This CDR3 is 15 amino acids long. Trimming at V came to 4 bases and at J to 2 bases, leaving 2 bases not matched to a gene. Per the germline V gene, CDR1 is MNHNS and CDR2 is SASEGT. The DNA of the CDR3 is TGTGCCAGCAGTGCGGGACTAGCGCCCTACAATGAGCAGTTCTTC. This sequence encodes CASSAGLAPYNEQFF.

This clonotype was recorded many times. The DNA of the CDR3 is TGCAGCGTCGTCGGCGAGGCCGGGGAGCTGTTTTTT. Protein product: CSVVGEAGELFF. The V gene is TRBV29-1, the J gene TRBJ2-2; unclear D gene. The germline CDR1 and CDR2 sequences are SQVTM and ANQGSEA. The CDR3 spans 12 residues. The V and J ends lost 6 bases and 6 bases respectively, with 11 bases between them.

The chain links TRBV7-2 to TRBJ1-2; the D gene is possibly TRBD1 (5 bases). The germline V gene encodes CDR1 SGHTA and CDR2 FQGNSA. This CDR3 has 13 amino acids. Trimming cost V 4 bases and J 8 bases, with 14 bases left between them. This chain's CDR3 is CASSYRDLAGYTF. The CDR3 nucleotides read TGTGCCAGCAGCTATCGGGACCTCGCGGGCTACACCTTC. Based on the CDR3 plus reference TRBV7-2 and TRBJ1-2, the full variable domain is GAGVSQSPSNKVTEKGKDVELRCDPISGHTALYWYRQSLGQGLEFLIYFQGNSAPDKSGLPSDRFSAERTGGSVSTLTIQRTQQEDSAVYLCASSYRDLAGYTFGSGTRLTVV.

The CDR3 DNA sequence: TGTGCCAGCAGCCTATTGGGACTAGCGAACACCGGGGAGCTGTTTTTT. Its protein is CASSLLGLANTGELFF. This rearrangement joins TRBV7-2 to TRBJ2-2, with TRBD2 matching 8 bases. J lost 0 bases, V lost 5 bases, and 5 bases had no gene match. Germline assignment: CDR1 SGHTA and CDR2 FQGNSA. The CDR3 consists of 16 residues.

This clonotype was recorded many times. CDR3 sequence (DNA): TGTGCCAGCAGTTATGGGCCTAGCCCCACAGATACGCAGTATTTT. It encodes CASSYGPSPTDTQYF. V usage is TRBV6-5 and J usage is TRBJ2-3, with TRBD2 as a possible D gene (5 bases). CDR3 length equals 15 residues. Between the trimmed V and J ends, which lost 3 bases and 2 bases, there was a span of 12 bases. Germline CDR1 MNHEY, CDR2 SVGAGI.

This sequence joins TRBV25-1 and TRBJ2-2; D call uncertain. Trimming pared 3 bases from V and 5 bases from J, leaving 7 bases between. The CDR3 runs to 13 residues. From germline, CDR1 is MGHDK and CDR2 SYGVNS. CDR3 loop: CASSEPATGELFF. The CDR3 DNA reads as TGTGCCAGCAGTGAGCCGGCGACCGGGGAGCTGTTTTTT. Filled out from reference TRBV25-1 and TRBJ2-2, the complete variable domain reads EADIYQTPRYLVIGTGKKITLECSQTMGHDKMYWYQQDPGMELHLIHYSYGVNSTEKGDLSSESTVSRIRTEHFPLTLESARPSHTSQYLCASSEPATGELFFGEGSRLTVL.

This clonotype was seen many times. The chain links TRBV5-1 to TRBJ2-5, with D possibly matching TRBD2 (6 bases). Germline V gene lookup returns CDR1 SGHRS and CDR2 YFSETQ. Between the trimmed V and J ends, which lost 2 bases and 5 bases, there was a span of 19 bases. The CDR3 is made up of 16 amino acids. CDR3 nucleotides: TGCGCCAGCAGCTTAGGAGGGGCAATCACCGGCGAGACCCAGTACTTC. Translation: CASSLGGAITGETQYF.

This clonotype was detected many times. The chain links TRBV29-1 to TRBJ1-2, with D hard to call. The V gene lost 4 bases and the J gene lost 0 bases, with 9 bases spanning the gap. This CDR3 spans 13 amino acids. Germline-derived CDR1 and CDR2 are SQVTM and ANQGSEA. The CDR3 sequence: CSVGQNTNYGYTF. The CDR3, as DNA: TGCAGCGTTGGCCAGAATACTAACTATGGCTACACCTTC.

Note on this clonotype: Given a much more abundant clone one base away, this may be a read error. The chain couples TRBV15 to TRBJ2-7, with 7 bases lining up with TRBD1. Germline CDR1 is LNHNV and CDR2 is YYDKDF (reference sequence). This CDR3 region has 17 residues. J was trimmed by 6 bases and V by 2 bases; bases with no gene match: 16. The CDR3 reads CATSRTYRQGVDCEQYF. In nucleotides, the CDR3 is TGTGCCACCAGCAGAACCTACCGACAGGGTGTCGACTGCGAGCAGTACTTC.

This clonotype occurred a few times. V gene TRBV7-8 combines with J gene TRBJ1-6, with D possibly matching TRBD1 (5 bases). The CDR3 runs to 14 residues. The V and J ends lost 2 bases and 10 bases respectively, with 12 bases between them. CDR1 is SGHVS and CDR2 is FQNEAQ in the germline V gene. The CDR3 DNA is TGTGCCAGCAGCTTACGGGGGGGGGAATCACCCCTCCACTTT. Amino acids: CASSLRGGESPLHF.

Many counts were recorded for this clonotype. The chain links TRBV6-1 to TRBJ2-5, with D tentatively TRBD1 or TRBD2 (5 bases each). V was pared by 6 bases and J by 2 bases, with 19 bases between. CDR1 is MNHNS and CDR2 is SASEGT in the germline V gene. The CDR3 contains 16 residues. The CDR3 DNA is TGTGCCAGCAGAAAAGTATGGTGGGACCAACAAGAGACCCAGTACTTC. Its protein is CASRKVWWDQQETQYF.

This clonotype was seen only a few times. V and J are TRBV25-1 and TRBJ2-5; D is unclear. Deletions cut 7 bases from V and 3 bases from J, with 12 bases between. This CDR3 region has 13 residues. Germline lookup yields CDR1 MGHDK and CDR2 SYGVNS. In nucleotides, the CDR3 is TGTGCCAGCACTCTCCAGGAAGAAGAGACCCAGTACTTC. It is translated as CASTLQEEETQYF.

This clonotype was recorded many times. The rearrangement uses TRBV5-1 and TRBJ2-1, with D possibly matching TRBD1 (5 bases). V shed 1 base and J shed 6 bases, with 17 bases lying between them. The CDR3 length is 16 residues. The germline gives CDR1 SGHRS, CDR2 YFSETQ. The CDR3 DNA sequence: TGCGCCAGCAGCTTGTCCCGCTCTGACAGAGCCAATGAGCAGTTCTTC. It specifies CASSLSRSDRANEQFF.

The chain has TRBV30 and TRBJ2-5; D might be TRBD2 (6 bases). V gave up 0 bases and J gave up 5 bases, with 13 bases separating them. The CDR3 has 14 residues. The germline V gene has CDR1 GTSNPN and CDR2 SVGIG (reference sequence). DNA for the CDR3: TGTGCCTGGAGTGTAGGAGGGCTGGGGGAGACCCAGTACTTC. Its translation is CAWSVGGLGETQYF.

This clonotype showed up many times. The chain combines TRBV7-2 with TRBJ2-1; possible D gene TRBD1, 6 bases. Trimming took off 4 bases at V and 5 bases at J, with 9 bases between the two ends. Germline lookup yields CDR1 SGHTA and CDR2 FQGNSA. The CDR3 spans 13 residues. The CDR3 DNA is TGTGCCAGCAGCTCCCGGGACAACAATGAGCAGTTCTTC. As protein: CASSSRDNNEQFF.

This clonotype was seen many times. The chain is built from TRBV7-9 and TRBJ1-1; the D is unclear. V gave up 5 bases and J gave up 1 base, with 5 bases separating them. Germline V lookup: CDR1 SEHNR, CDR2 FQNEAQ (reference sequence). The CDR3 is 12 amino acids. The CDR3 DNA follows: TGTGCCAGCAGCCACGGGAACACTGAAGCTTTCTTT. It encodes CASSHGNTEAFF.

The V gene is TRBV29-1, the J gene TRBJ1-2; D may be TRBD1 (5 bases). Germline lookup yields CDR1 SQVTM and CDR2 ANQGSEA. The length of the CDR3 is 14 residues. The V end lost 0 bases, the J end lost 1 base, and 9 bases lay between the germline ends. In nucleotides, the CDR3 is TGCAGCGTTGAAGATGCGACAGATAACTATGGCTACACCTTC. This gives the protein CSVEDATDNYGYTF. Combining the CDR3 with reference TRBV29-1 and TRBJ1-2 gives the whole variable domain SAVISQKPSRDICQRGTSLTIQCQVDSQVTMMFWYRQQPGQSLTLIATANQGSEATYESGFVIDKFPISRPNLTFSTLTVSNMSPEDSSIYLCSVEDATDNYGYTFGSGTRLTVV.